This T cell receptor beta chain was captured by sequencing in a study of T cell changes during pregnancy in multiple sclerosis. Only in-frame clones appear in the TCRdb table, and some are missing; sequencing was by immunoSEQ multiplex PCR. The table lists 60,000 to 80,000 clones, 80% to 90% of them singletons. V was pared by 5 bases and J by 4 bases, with 4 bases of the junction left unmatched. CDR1 and CDR2 (germline): KGHSH, LQKENI. The CDR3 spans 14 residues. This sequence originates from a female donor with multiple sclerosis, enrolled in a pregnancy study. The chain carries TRBV18 and TRBJ2-2, with 7 bases fitting TRBD1. The sample in question was peripheral blood, obtained before pregnancy. CDR3 region: CASSEQGSTGELFF. The CDR3 DNA reads TGTGCCAGCTCAGAACAGGGGAGCACCGGGGAGCTGTTTTTT. The entire variable domain, with the rest obtained from reference TRBV18 and TRBJ2-2, is as follows: NAGVMQNPRHLVRRRGQEARLRCSPMKGHSHVYWYRQLPEEGLKFMVYLQKENIIDESGMPKERFSAEFPKEGPSILRIQQVVRGDSAAYFCASSEQGSTGELFFGEGSRLTVL.